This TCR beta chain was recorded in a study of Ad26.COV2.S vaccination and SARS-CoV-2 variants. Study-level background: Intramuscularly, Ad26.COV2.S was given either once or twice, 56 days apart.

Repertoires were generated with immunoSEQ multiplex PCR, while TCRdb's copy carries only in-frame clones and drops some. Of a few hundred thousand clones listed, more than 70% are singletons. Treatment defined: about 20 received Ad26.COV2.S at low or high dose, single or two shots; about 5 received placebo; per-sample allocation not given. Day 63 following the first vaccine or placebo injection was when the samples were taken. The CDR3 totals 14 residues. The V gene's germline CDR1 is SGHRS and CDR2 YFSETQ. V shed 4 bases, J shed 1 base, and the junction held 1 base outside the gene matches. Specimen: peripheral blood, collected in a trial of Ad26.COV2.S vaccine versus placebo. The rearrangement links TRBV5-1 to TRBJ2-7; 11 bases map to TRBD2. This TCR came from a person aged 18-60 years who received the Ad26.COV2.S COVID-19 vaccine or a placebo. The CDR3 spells CASSRLAGSYEQYF. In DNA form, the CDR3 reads TGCGCCAGCAGCAGACTAGCGGGGTCCTACGAGCAGTACTTC.